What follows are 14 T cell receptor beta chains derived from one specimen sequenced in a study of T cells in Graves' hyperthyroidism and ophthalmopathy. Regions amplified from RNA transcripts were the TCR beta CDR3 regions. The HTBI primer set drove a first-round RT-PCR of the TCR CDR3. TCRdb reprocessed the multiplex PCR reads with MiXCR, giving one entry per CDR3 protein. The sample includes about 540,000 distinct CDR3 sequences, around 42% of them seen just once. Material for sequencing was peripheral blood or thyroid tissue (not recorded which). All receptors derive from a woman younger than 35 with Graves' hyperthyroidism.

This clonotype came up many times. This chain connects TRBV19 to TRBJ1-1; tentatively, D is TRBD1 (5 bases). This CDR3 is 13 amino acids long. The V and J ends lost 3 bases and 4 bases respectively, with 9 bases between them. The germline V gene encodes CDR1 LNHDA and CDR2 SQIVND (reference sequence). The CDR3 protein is CASSMGGSTEAFF. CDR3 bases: TGTGCCAGTAGTATGGGGGGATCCACTGAAGCTTTCTTT.

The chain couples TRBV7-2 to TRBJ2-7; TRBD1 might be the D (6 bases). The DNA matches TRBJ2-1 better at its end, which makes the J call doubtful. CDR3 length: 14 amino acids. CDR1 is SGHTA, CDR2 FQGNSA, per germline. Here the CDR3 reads CANTRWDKGNEQFF. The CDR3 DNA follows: TGTGCCAACACCCGGTGGGACAAGGGAAATGAGCAGTTCTTC.

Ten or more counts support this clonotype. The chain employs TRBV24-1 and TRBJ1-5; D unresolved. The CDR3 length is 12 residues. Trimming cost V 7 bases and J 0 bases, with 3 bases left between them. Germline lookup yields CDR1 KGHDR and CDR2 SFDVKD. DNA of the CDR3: TGTGCCACCAGCGATAGCAATCAGCCCCAGCATTTT. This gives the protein CATSDSNQPQHF.

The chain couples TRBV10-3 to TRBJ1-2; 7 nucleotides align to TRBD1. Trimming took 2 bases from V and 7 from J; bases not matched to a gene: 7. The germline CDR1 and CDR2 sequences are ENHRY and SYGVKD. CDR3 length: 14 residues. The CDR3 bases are TGTGCCATCAGTGAGGGGTGGACAGGCTCTGGCTACACCTTC. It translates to CAISEGWTGSGYTF.

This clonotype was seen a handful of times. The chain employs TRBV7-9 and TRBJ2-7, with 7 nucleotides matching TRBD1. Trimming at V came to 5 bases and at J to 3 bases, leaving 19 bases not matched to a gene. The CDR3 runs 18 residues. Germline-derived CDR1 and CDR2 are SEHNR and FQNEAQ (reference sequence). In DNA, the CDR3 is TGTGCCAGCAGCCTAAGGACAGGTCTTCGGAGAATTATCTACGAGCAGTACTTC. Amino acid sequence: CASSLRTGLRRIIYEQYF.

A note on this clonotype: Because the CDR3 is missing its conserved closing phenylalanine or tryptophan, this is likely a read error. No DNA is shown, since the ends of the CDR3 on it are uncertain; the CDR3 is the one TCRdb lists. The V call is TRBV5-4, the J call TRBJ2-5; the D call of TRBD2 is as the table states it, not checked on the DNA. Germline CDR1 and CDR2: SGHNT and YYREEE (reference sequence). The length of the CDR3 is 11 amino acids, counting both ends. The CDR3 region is CASSSQGLLNT.

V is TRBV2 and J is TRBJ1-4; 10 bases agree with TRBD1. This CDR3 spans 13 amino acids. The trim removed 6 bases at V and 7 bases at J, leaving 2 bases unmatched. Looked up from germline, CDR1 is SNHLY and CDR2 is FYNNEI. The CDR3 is CASSGTGAEKLFF. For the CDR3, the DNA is TGTGCCAGCAGCGGGACAGGGGCTGAAAAACTGTTTTTT.

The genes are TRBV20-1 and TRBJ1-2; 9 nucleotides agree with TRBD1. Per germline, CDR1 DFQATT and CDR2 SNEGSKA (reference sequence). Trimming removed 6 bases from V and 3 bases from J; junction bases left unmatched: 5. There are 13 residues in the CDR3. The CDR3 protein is CSATQGADYGYTF. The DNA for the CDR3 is TGCAGTGCAACACAGGGGGCCGACTATGGCTACACCTTC.

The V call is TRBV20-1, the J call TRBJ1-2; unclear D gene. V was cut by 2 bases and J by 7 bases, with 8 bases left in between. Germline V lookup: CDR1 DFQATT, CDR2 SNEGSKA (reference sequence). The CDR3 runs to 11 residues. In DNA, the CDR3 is TGCAGTGCTAGAAAAGGGTCTGGCTACACCTTC. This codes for CSARKGSGYTF.

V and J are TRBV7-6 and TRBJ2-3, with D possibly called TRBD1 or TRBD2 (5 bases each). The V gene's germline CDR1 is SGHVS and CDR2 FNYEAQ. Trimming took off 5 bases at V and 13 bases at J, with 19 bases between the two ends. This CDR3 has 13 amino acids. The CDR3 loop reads CASSPYRDRPEYF. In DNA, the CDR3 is TGTGCCAGCAGCCCTTACCGGGACCGCCCGGAGTATTTT.

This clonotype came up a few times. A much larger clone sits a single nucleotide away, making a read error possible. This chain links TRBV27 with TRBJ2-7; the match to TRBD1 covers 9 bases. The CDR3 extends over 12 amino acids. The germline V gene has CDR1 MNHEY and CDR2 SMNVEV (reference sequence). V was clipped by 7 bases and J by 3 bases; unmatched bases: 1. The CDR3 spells CASKTGGYEQYF. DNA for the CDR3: TGTGCCAGCAAGACAGGGGGCTACGAGCAGTACTTC.

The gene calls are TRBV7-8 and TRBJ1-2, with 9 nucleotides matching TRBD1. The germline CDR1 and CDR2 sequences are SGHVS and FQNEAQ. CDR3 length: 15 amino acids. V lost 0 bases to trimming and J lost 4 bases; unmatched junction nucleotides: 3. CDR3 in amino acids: CASSLADRGAYGYTF. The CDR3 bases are TGTGCCAGCAGCTTAGCAGACAGGGGGGCCTATGGCTACACCTTC.

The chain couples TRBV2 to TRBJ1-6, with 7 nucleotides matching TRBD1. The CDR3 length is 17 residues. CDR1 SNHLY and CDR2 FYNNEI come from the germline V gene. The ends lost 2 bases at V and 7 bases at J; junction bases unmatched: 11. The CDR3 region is CASSEKGGSLRNSPLHF. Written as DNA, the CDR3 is TGTGCCAGCAGTGAAAAAGGGGGCAGCTTGAGAAATTCACCCCTCCACTTT.

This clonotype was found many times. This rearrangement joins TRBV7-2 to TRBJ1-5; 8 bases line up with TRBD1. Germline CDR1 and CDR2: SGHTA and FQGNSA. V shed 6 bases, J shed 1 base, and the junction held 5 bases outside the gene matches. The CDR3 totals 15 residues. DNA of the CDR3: TGTGCCAGCAGGCACCGGGACAGGAGCAATCAGCCCCAGCATTTT. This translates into CASRHRDRSNQPQHF. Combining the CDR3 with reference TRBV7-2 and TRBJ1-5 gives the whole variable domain GAGVSQSPSNKVTEKGKDVELRCDPISGHTALYWYRQSLGQGLEFLIYFQGNSAPDKSGLPSDRFSAERTGGSVSTLTIQRTQQEDSAVYLCASRHRDRSNQPQHFGDGTRLSIL.